These 19 T cell receptor beta chains originate from one sample sequenced in a study of shared clonotypes between healthy human individuals. Libraries were prepared by immunoSEQ multiplex PCR; TCRdb keeps only in-frame clonotypes and omits some of them. The sample shows about 2.4 million clones, approximately 90% of them seen only once. Material for sequencing was naive CD4+ T cells sorted from blood. Subset in this sample: CD45RA+ positively selected. These receptors were taken from a man between 18 and 35 years old in good health.

The chain links TRBV27 to TRBJ1-1, with 10 bases matching TRBD1. The CDR3 is 15 amino acids. V gave up 1 base and J gave up 4 bases; unmatched junction bases: 3. Germline assignment: CDR1 MNHEY and CDR2 SMNVEV (reference sequence). The CDR3 reads CASSLYRDRGTEAFF. The CDR3 region has the DNA TGTGCCAGCAGTTTATACAGGGACAGGGGCACTGAAGCTTTCTTT.

Regarding this clone: Different DNA sequences within this sample yield the same CDR3. The V and J genes are TRBV30 and TRBJ2-7; D tentatively reads TRBD1 or TRBD2 (5 bases each). The CDR3 has 12 residues. Germline V lookup: CDR1 GTSNPN, CDR2 SVGIG (reference sequence). V lost 5 bases and J 0 bases, leaving 8 bases between the germline ends. The CDR3 region has the DNA TGTGCCTGGGGGGGTAACTCCTACGAGCAGTACTTC. It yields the protein CAWGGNSYEQYF.

The J gene is TRBJ2-7, the V gene TRBV11-2; TRBD2 matches 13 bases. The J segment lost 2 bases and the V segment lost 5 bases, leaving 6 bases of the junction unmatched. Per the germline V gene, CDR1 is SGHAT and CDR2 is FQNNGV. The CDR3 length is 16 residues. CDR3 in amino acids: CASSLLGLAGTYEQYF. The CDR3 coding sequence is TGTGCCAGCAGCCTCCTGGGACTAGCGGGGACCTACGAGCAGTACTTC.

In this sample, this clone turned up once. V usage is TRBV4-1 and J usage is TRBJ2-7; no reliable D call. V was cut by 2 bases and J by 4 bases, with 9 bases left in between. The length of the CDR3 is 13 residues. Germline V gene data show CDR1 as MGHRA and CDR2 as YSYEKL. CDR3 amino acids: CASSQPPQYEQYF. The CDR3 coding sequence is TGCGCCAGCAGCCAACCCCCACAGTACGAGCAGTACTTC.

The chain joins TRBV5-1 to TRBJ1-1, with TRBD1 matching 9 bases. Germline assignment: CDR1 SGHRS and CDR2 YFSETQ. The CDR3 covers 16 residues. V lost 4 bases and J lost 0; bases outside the gene matches: 7. The CDR3 loop reads CASSATTGGMNTEAFF. The CDR3 DNA follows: TGCGCCAGCAGCGCAACGACAGGGGGAATGAACACTGAAGCTTTCTTT.

Concerning this clone itself: This same CDR3 is encoded by further DNA sequences in the sample. The rearrangement links TRBV5-1 to TRBJ2-7; 10 bases match TRBD1. In germline, CDR1 is SGHRS, CDR2 YFSETQ. The trim removed 0 bases at V and 5 bases at J, leaving 2 bases unmatched. The CDR3 is made up of 14 amino acids. CDR3 sequence: CASSLGQGAHEQYF. The CDR3 region has the DNA TGCGCCAGCAGCTTGGGACAGGGGGCCCACGAGCAGTACTTC.

The CDR3 sequence is CSDATGAGYQTQYF. Here the CDR3 DNA reads TGCAGCGACGCGACAGGGGCGGGCTATCAGACCCAGTACTTC. The chain combines TRBV29-1 with TRBJ2-5; the match to TRBD1 covers 8 bases. This CDR3 region has 14 residues. The germline gives CDR1 SQVTM, CDR2 ANQGSEA. The J segment lost 6 bases and the V segment lost 7 bases, leaving 13 bases of the junction unmatched.

Concerning this clone: Other DNA sequences in this specimen translate into the identical CDR3. The rearrangement links TRBV5-4 to TRBJ1-1; weak D call: TRBD1 (5 bases). CDR3 size: 14 residues. The ends were cut back, 1 base at V and 4 bases at J, with 11 bases in the middle. CDR1 and CDR2 from the germline V gene are SGHNT and YYREEE (reference sequence). Here the CDR3 reads CASSLQGGGTEAFF. CDR3 coding DNA: TGTGCCAGCAGCTTGCAGGGCGGAGGCACTGAAGCTTTCTTT.

V gene TRBV19 combines with J gene TRBJ1-1; 8 nucleotides line up with TRBD1. The CDR3 covers 17 residues. Germline CDR1 and CDR2: LNHDA and SQIVND (reference sequence). The V and J ends lost 9 bases and 0 bases, in that order; junction bases with no gene match: 15. CDR3 amino acids: CASKAETAGGMNTEAFF. The CDR3 coding sequence is TGTGCCAGCAAAGCCGAGACAGCAGGGGGCATGAACACTGAAGCTTTCTTT.

Here the CDR3 reads CAPPDRGASNQPQHF. The CDR3 nucleotides are TGTGCCCCACCGGACAGGGGCGCAAGCAATCAGCCCCAGCATTTT. The J gene is TRBJ1-5, the V gene TRBV15, with 9 bases fitting TRBD1. After removal of 11 bases from V and 1 base from J, the junction contained 9 bases not matched to a gene. Germline V gene lookup returns CDR1 LNHNV and CDR2 YYDKDF (reference sequence). The CDR3 sequence is 15 residues long.

This clone was observed a few times. This rearrangement joins TRBV5-4 to TRBJ2-5; D perhaps matches TRBD2 (5 bases). The V and J ends lost 3 bases and 3 bases respectively, with 9 bases between them. This CDR3 is 13 amino acids long. In germline, CDR1 is SGHNT, CDR2 YYREEE (reference sequence). The CDR3 DNA sequence: TGTGCCAGCAGCTCCTCGAGGGAAGAGACCCAGTACTTC. Translation gives CASSSSREETQYF.

CDR3 coding DNA: TGTGCCAGCAGCTTCTCCCTCGTAGACAGAAGGGCATACGAGCAGTACTTC. Protein product: CASSFSLVDRRAYEQYF. The genes are TRBV7-9 and TRBJ2-7; tentatively, D is TRBD1 (5 bases). This CDR3 is 17 amino acids long. Germline CDR1 SEHNR, CDR2 FQNEAQ (reference sequence). V lost 3 bases to trimming and J lost 4 bases, with 22 bases between them.

The rearrangement links TRBV21-1 to TRBJ2-7; no check of the table's D call, TRBD2, against the DNA was made. TRBV21-1 is assigned pseudogene status. The CDR3 covers 16 residues. CDR3 nucleotide sequence: TGTGCCAGCAGCAAAGCTTCGCTAGCGGGGGAGGCCGAGCAGTACTTC. Protein sequence: CASSKASLAGEAEQYF.

The genes are TRBV18 and TRBJ1-1; D gene ambiguous. Trimming removed 1 base at V and 3 bases at J, with 9 bases between. The CDR3 is 14 residues long. CDR1 and CDR2 from the germline V gene are KGHSH and LQKENI. The CDR3 coding sequence is TGTGCCAGCTCACCACGGGTCGGGCACACTGAAGCTTTCTTT. Its translation is CASSPRVGHTEAFF.

This chain uses TRBV25-1 with TRBJ2-5, with unresolved D. Germline values: CDR1 MGHDK, CDR2 SYGVNS. The length of the CDR3 is 11 residues. V lost 6 bases and J lost 5, with 7 bases in between. The CDR3 DNA follows: TGTGCCAGCAGGACTTGGGAGACCCAGTACTTC. It yields the protein CASRTWETQYF.

The chain links TRBV28 to TRBJ1-4, with 7 nucleotides matching TRBD1. V lost 6 bases to trimming and J lost 10 bases; unmatched junction nucleotides: 20. Germline V lookup: CDR1 MDHEN, CDR2 SYDVKM. This CDR3 spans 17 amino acids. CDR3 amino acids: CASSRQGMSGPRRKLFF. Written as DNA, the CDR3 is TGTGCCAGCAGCAGACAGGGTATGAGTGGGCCGCGGAGAAAACTGTTTTTT.

In its sample, this clone was seen once. The genes are TRBV14 and TRBJ2-1; D is unclear. The germline V gene has CDR1 SGHDN and CDR2 FVKESK. Trimming removed 0 bases from V and 1 base from J, with 10 bases in between. The CDR3 loop spans 16 amino acids. The CDR3 loop is CASSQEFQNSYNEQFF. The CDR3 DNA reads as TGTGCCAGCAGCCAAGAGTTCCAGAATTCCTACAATGAGCAGTTCTTC. The entire variable domain, with the rest obtained from reference TRBV14 and TRBJ2-1, is as follows: EAGVTQFPSHSVIEKGQTVTLRCDPISGHDNLYWYRRVMGKEIKFLLHFVKESKQDESGMPNNRFLAERTGGTYSTLKVQPAELEDSGVYFCASSQEFQNSYNEQFFGPGTRLTVL.

CDR3 coding DNA: TGTGCCAGCAGTTTACTTTCCTCGGGCAATCAGCCCCAGCATTTT. Protein: CASSLLSSGNQPQHF. The chain uses TRBV28 and TRBJ1-5; no reliable D call. Trimming stripped 2 bases from V and 2 bases from J, with 10 bases between. Germline CDR1 reads MDHEN; CDR2 reads SYDVKM. The CDR3 length is 15 residues.

This clone was seen a handful of times. This chain joins TRBV2 and TRBJ1-1, with 7 nucleotides matching TRBD1. The CDR3 extends over 12 amino acids. CDR1 and CDR2 (germline): SNHLY, FYNNEI. J lost 5 bases, V lost 8 bases, and 5 bases had no gene match. The CDR3 here is CASLQGITEAFF. The DNA of the CDR3 is TGTGCCAGCCTACAGGGGATTACTGAAGCTTTCTTT.